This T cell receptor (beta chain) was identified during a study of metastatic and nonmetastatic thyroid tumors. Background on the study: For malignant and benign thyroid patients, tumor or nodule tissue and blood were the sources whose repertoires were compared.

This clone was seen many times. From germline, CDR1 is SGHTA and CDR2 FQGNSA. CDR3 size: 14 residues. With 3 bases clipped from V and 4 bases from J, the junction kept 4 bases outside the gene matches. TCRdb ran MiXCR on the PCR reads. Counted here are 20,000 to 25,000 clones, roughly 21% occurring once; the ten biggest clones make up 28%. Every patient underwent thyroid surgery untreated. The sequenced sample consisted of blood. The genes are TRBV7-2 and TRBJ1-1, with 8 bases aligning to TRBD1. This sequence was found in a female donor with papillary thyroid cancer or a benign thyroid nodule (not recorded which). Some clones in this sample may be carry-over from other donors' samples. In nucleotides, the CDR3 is TGTGCCAGCAGCTTTACAGGGGGGAGCACTGAAGCTTTCTTT. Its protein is CASSFTGGSTEAFF.